These T cell receptor beta chains were read from a single sample in a study of blood T cell repertoires in COVID-19. TCRdb's table, derived via immunoSEQ multiplex PCR, lists solely in-frame clones and lacks some. The table includes around 240,000 clones, approximately 85% detected once. The source material was PBMCs or T cells enriched from blood (not recorded which). The source is a woman aged 45-60 years who had recovered from COVID-19. The conserved cysteine and the conserved F or W are not part of the CDR3 here. Fields, in order: V gene, CDR3 protein.

TRBV27 | ASSLGPSYEQY
TRBV27 | ATSSFGSQY
TRBV30 | AWGTGAGYT
TRBV6-5 | ASNPGQGAEAF
TRBV9 | ASSVGAGALTDTQY
TRBV9 | ASSVSLENEQF
TRBV28 | ASNPRGLASHEQY
TRBV5-4 | ASSPDSGNTEAF
TRBV5-4 | ASSPLAGVTDTQY
TRBV18 | ASSPQLGGQLTEAF
TRBV7-9 | ASSETFNYGYT
TRBV30 | AWSEAGGSYEQY
TRBV5-1 | ASSNLPQGDTEAF
TRBV5-1 | ASGFETGNTEAF
TRBV25-1 | ASSLGTASGYT
TRBV6-1 | ASSEAGGEAYEQY
TRBV18 | ASSPRSGHNYEQY
TRBV27 | ASITTWGGWPGTEAF
TRBV27 | ASSFNRQNKRTQY
TRBV18 | ASSPEYFGGEQY
TRBV30 | AWRGQGWTEAF
TRBV24-1 | ATSDSAGDQDTGELF
TRBV7-2 | ASSLVNQGGTEAF
TRBV9 | ASSVASGQPQH
TRBV7-9 | ASSLAKGGGNEQF
TRBV18 | ASSPYGRGRGNTEAF
TRBV27 | ASRTTGDYYGYT
TRBV6-2/TRBV6-3 | ASSYLAGGPLDTQY
TRBV5-1 | ASSQTSGSAYGELF
TRBV5-6 | ASMGTGGTDTQY
TRBV6-6 | ASSYRQGSLNYGYT
TRBV7-9 | ASSLGPGRKDYGYT
TRBV7-9 | ASSIDRRTNEKLF
TRBV7-2 | ASSPPTVQPQH
TRBV5-1 | ASSTTPGHSYGYT
TRBV7-8 | ASSLEVVMNTEAF
TRBV29-1 | SATPLRGETQY
TRBV6-5 | ASSYRPTVLGNTIY
TRBV5-5 | ASSLLFSYNEQF
TRBV4-1 | ASSQVGGGPYNEQF
TRBV3-1/TRBV3-2 | ASSQGDRGSGELF
TRBV30 | AWANRVHEKLF